This paragraph covers one T cell receptor beta chain sequence. The sample is drawn from a study of control samples from healthy donors and cancer patients. Profiled with immunoSEQ multiplex PCR; TCRdb holds only in-frame clones, not every one. The data contain some 90,000 clones, approximately 88% of them singletons. The germline V gene has CDR1 MNHEY and CDR2 SVGEGT. Trimming shortened V by 2 bases and J by 2 bases, and 10 bases separated the two germline ends. The CDR3 is 15 residues long. Sequencing input: blood. This TCR derives from a woman aged 55-70 years in good health. The gene calls are TRBV6-2 or TRBV6-3 and TRBJ2-1; tentatively, D is TRBD1 (6 bases). CDR3 protein: CASSYRAGAYNEQFF. The CDR3 bases are TGTGCCAGCAGTTACAGGGCAGGGGCCTACAATGAGCAGTTCTTC.